Detailed here is one T cell receptor (beta chain). The antigen remains undetermined. Time point indicated: blood 2 weeks post-SBRT. Stated treatment: 15 Gy SBRT to primary tumor, nephrectomy 4 weeks later. From germline, CDR1 is SGHVS and CDR2 FNYEAQ. CDR3 size: 14 residues. Trimming took 4 bases from V and 2 from J, leaving 12 bases between them. This entry comes from a study of radiation and T cells in renal cell carcinoma. Study-level results: Pretreatment tumor biopsies were lacking, so baseline clonotypes are unknown.

Here immunoSEQ multiplex PCR was the method, and the copy in TCRdb shows in-frame clones only, minus some. The sample carries some 75,000 clones, roughly 80% recorded once. The chain couples TRBV7-6 to TRBJ2-7; D is unclear. Material: blood, obtained from a patient whose treatment included radiotherapy and nephrectomy. The sequence came from a man aged 55 to 70 with renal cell carcinoma. The CDR3 nucleotides read TGTGCCAGCAGCTCCAGTCCAGCTACCTACGAGCAGTACTTC. Translated, it gives CASSSSPATYEQYF.